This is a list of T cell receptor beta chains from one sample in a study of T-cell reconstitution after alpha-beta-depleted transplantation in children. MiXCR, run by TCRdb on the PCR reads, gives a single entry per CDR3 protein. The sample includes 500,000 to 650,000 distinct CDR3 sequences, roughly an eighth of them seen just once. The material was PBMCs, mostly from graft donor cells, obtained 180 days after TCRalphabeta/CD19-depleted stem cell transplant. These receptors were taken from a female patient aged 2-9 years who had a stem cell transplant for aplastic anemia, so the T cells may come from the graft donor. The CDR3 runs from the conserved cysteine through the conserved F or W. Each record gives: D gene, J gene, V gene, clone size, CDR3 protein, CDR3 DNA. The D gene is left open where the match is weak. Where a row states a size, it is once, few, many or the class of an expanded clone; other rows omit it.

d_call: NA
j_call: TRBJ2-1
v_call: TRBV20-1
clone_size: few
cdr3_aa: CSAREQAIYNEQFF
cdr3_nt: TGCAGTGCTAGAGAGCAGGCGATTTACAATGAGCAGTTCTTC

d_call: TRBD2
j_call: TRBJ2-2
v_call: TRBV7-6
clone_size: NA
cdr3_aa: CASSFGGSTGELFF
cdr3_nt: TGTGCCAGCAGCTTTGGCGGGAGCACCGGGGAGCTGTTTTTT

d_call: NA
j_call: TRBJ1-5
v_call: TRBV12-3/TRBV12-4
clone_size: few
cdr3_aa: CASSLVPGRRNQPQHF
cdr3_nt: TGTGCCAGCAGTTTAGTTCCAGGGCGACGCAATCAGCCCCAGCATTTT

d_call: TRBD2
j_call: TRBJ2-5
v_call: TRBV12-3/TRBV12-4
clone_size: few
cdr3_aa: CASLTTSGNMETQYF
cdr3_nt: TGTGCCAGCCTTACTACTAGCGGGAACATGGAGACCCAGTACTTC

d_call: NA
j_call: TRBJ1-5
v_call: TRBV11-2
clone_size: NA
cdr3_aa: CASSLGPRGQPQHF
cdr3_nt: TGTGCCAGCAGCTTAGGGCCCCGGGGCCAGCCCCAGCATTTT

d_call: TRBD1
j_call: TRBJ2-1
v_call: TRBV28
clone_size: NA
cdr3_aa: CASSLGDRTYNEQFF
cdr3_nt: TGTGCCAGCAGTTTGGGGGACAGAACTTACAATGAGCAGTTCTTC

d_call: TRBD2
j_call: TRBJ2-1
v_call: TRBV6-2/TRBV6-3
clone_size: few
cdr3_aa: CASSYSTSGRFYEQFF
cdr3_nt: TGTGCCAGCAGTTACTCGACTAGCGGGAGGTTTTATGAGCAGTTCTTC

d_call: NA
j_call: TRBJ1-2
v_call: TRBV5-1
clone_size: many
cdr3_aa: CASSPGHNYGYTF
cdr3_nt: TGCGCCAGCAGCCCGGGACATAACTATGGCTACACCTTC

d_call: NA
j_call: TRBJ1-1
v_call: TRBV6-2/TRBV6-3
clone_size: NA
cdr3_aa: CASRGTAPTEAFF
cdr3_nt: TGTGCCAGCAGAGGGACGGCGCCGACTGAAGCTTTCTTT

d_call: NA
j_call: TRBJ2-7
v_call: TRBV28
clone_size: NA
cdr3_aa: CASSSEVIGTYEQYF
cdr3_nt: TGTGCCAGCAGTTCTGAAGTTATAGGGACCTACGAGCAGTACTTC

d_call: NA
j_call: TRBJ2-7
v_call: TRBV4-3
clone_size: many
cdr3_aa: CASSQVGRVPYEQYF
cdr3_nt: TGCGCCAGCAGCCAAGTCGGGCGGGTACCCTACGAGCAGTACTTC

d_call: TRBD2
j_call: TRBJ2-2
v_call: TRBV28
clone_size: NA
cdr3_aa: CASRAGGSPNTGELFF
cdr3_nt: TGTGCCAGCAGGGCGGGAGGAAGTCCTAACACCGGGGAGCTGTTTTTT

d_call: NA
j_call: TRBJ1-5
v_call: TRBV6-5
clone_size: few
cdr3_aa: CASSYGRINSNQPQHF
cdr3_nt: TGTGCCAGCAGTTACGGCAGGATTAATAGCAATCAGCCCCAGCATTTT

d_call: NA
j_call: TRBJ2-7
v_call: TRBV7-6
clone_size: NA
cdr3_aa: CASSFIGSSYEQYF
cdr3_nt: TGTGCCAGCAGCTTTATCGGTTCCTCCTACGAGCAGTACTTC

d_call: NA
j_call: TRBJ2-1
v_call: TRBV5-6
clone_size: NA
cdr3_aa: CASSLDDPSSYNEQFF
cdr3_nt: TGTGCCAGCAGCTTGGACGACCCTAGCTCCTACAATGAGCAGTTCTTC

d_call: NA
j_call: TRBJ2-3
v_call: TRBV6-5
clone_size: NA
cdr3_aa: CASSYSTATDTQYF
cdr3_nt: TGTGCCAGCAGTTACTCGACGGCCACAGATACGCAGTATTTT

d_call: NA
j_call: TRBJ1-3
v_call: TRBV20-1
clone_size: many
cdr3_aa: CSARTGNTIYF
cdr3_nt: TGCAGTGCCAGGACTGGAAACACCATATATTTT

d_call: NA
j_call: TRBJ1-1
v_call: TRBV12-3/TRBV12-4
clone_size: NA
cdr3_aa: CASSLRLGNTEAFF
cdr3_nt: TGTGCCAGCAGTTTACGTCTCGGGAACACTGAAGCTTTCTTT

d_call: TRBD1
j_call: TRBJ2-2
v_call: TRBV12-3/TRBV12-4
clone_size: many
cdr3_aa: CASSFHRQGADTGELFF
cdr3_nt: TGTGCCAGCAGTTTCCACCGACAGGGGGCGGACACCGGGGAGCTGTTTTTT

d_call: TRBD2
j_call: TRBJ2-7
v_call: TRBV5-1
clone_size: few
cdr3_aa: CASSPGVAGGTYEQYF
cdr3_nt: TGCGCCAGCAGCCCTGGAGTAGCGGGAGGTACCTACGAGCAGTACTTC

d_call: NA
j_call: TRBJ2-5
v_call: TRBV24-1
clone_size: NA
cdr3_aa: CATSDPRGTGETQYF
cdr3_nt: TGTGCCACCAGTGACCCCCGAGGGACCGGGGAGACCCAGTACTTC

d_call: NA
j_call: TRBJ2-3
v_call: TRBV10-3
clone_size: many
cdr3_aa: CAISVRTEDTQYF
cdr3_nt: TGTGCCATCAGTGTCAGGACCGAAGATACGCAGTATTTT

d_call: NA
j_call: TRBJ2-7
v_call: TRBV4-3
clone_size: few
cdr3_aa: CASSQDRGDQYF
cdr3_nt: TGCGCCAGCAGCCAAGACAGGGGTGATCAGTACTTC

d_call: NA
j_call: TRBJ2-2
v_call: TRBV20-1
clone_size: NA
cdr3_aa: CSARDKGLLRRGELFF
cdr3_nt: TGCAGTGCTAGAGATAAAGGTCTCCTCCGAAGGGGGGAGCTGTTTTTT

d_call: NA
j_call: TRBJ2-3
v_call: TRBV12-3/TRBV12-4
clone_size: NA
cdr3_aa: CASSGGQSTDTQYF
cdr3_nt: TGTGCCAGCAGCGGGGGACAGAGCACAGATACGCAGTATTTT

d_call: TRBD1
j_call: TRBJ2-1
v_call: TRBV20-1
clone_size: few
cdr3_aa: CSARIARQGASYNEQFF
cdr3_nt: TGCAGTGCTAGAATAGCCCGACAGGGAGCCTCCTACAATGAGCAGTTCTTC

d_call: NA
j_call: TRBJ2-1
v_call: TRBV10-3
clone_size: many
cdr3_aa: CAISEQTSSQFF
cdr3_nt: TGTGCCATCAGTGAGCAAACTAGCAGTCAGTTCTTC

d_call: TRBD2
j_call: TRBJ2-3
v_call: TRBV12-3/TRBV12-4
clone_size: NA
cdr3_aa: CASSGRAADTQYF
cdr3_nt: TGTGCCAGCAGCGGGAGGGCCGCAGATACGCAGTATTTT

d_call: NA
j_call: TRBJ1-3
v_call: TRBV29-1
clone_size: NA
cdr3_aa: CSASGTAADGNTIYF
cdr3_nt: TGCAGCGCCTCCGGGACGGCGGCCGATGGAAACACCATATATTTT

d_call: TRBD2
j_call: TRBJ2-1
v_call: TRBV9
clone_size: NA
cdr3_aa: CASNRSPSTSGQEQFF
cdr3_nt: TGTGCCAGCAACCGATCCCCTTCGACTAGCGGCCAAGAGCAGTTCTTC

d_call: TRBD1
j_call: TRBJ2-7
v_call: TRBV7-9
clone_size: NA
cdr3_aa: CASSLKGQGASYEQYF
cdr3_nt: TGTGCCAGCAGCCTAAAAGGACAGGGGGCCTCCTACGAGCAGTACTTC

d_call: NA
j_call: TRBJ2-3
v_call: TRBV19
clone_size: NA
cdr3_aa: CASSELVVDTQYF
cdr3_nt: TGTGCCAGTAGTGAACTAGTGGTTGATACGCAGTATTTT